A single sample is the source of the 30 T cell receptor beta chains below, sequenced in a study of TIL therapy for anti-PD-1-resistant metastatic lung cancer. Specified time point: pre-treatment sample, taken before nivolumab and TIL therapy. Most excised metastases sampled were pleural nodules or supraclavicular lymph nodes. The libraries were made with immunoSEQ v3. Generated by immunoSEQ multiplex PCR, the TCRdb table keeps only in-frame clones and is missing some. The data show nearly 9,500 clones, roughly three quarters seen once. The sample was tumor tissue, taken at baseline. The receptor source for this set is a person aged 25-85 years with non-small cell lung cancer.

This clone was found once. This rearrangement joins TRBV19 to TRBJ1-6; no firm D call. V was trimmed by 1 base and J by 7 bases, leaving 2 bases between them. Germline V gives CDR1 LNHDA, CDR2 SQIVND (reference sequence). There are 12 residues in the CDR3. The CDR3 nucleotides are TGTGCCAGTAGTATAGCGAATTCACCCCTCCACTTT. This encodes CASSIANSPLHF.

The chain recombines TRBV28 with TRBJ2-5; 8 nucleotides line up with TRBD1. Germline-derived CDR1 and CDR2 are MDHEN and SYDVKM. The CDR3 is made up of 14 amino acids. V lost 6 bases, J lost 2 bases, and 5 bases stayed unmatched. CDR3 sequence: CASSSDRGQETQYF. The CDR3 bases are TGTGCCAGCAGCTCCGACAGGGGACAAGAGACCCAGTACTTC.

The chain employs TRBV5-8 and TRBJ1-2, with D tentatively TRBD1 (5 bases). This CDR3 has 15 amino acids. Germline CDR1 SGHTS, CDR2 YDEGEE. The V end was cut by 2 bases, the J end by 8 bases, with 19 bases between. The CDR3 spells CASSLRVGVGGGYTF. DNA for the CDR3: TGTGCCAGCAGCTTAAGAGTTGGGGTCGGGGGAGGCTACACCTTC.

Regarding this clone: This likely stems from a read error, as it lies one base from a far larger clone. The chain is built from TRBV5-1 and TRBJ1-6; weak D call: TRBD1 (5 bases). CDR1 and CDR2 from the germline V gene are SGHRS and YFSETQ. V dropped 3 bases and J dropped 7 bases, with 11 bases sitting between them. The CDR3 extends over 14 amino acids. The CDR3 DNA reads as TGCGCCAGCAGCTGGGGGGGGGAAAATTCACCCCTCCACTTT. Encoded protein: CASSWGGENSPLHF.

The rearrangement links TRBV5-4 to TRBJ2-2, with 12 nucleotides matching TRBD2. The length of the CDR3 is 16 residues. The V and J ends lost 3 bases and 4 bases, in that order; junction bases with no gene match: 4. In germline, CDR1 is SGHNT, CDR2 YYREEE (reference sequence). CDR3 sequence reads: CASSSLAGGITGELFF. The DNA of the CDR3 is TGTGCCAGCAGCTCTCTAGCGGGAGGGATCACCGGGGAGCTGTTTTTT.

The J gene is TRBJ1-5, the V gene TRBV2; weak D call: TRBD1 (5 bases). The CDR3 runs 15 residues. Trimming removed 3 bases at V and 0 bases at J, with 9 bases between. Germline loops: CDR1 SNHLY, CDR2 FYNNEI. Here the CDR3 DNA reads TGTGCCAGCAGTGAGACCACAGGTAGCAATCAGCCCCAGCATTTT. Translated: CASSETTGSNQPQHF.

The chain is built from TRBV14 and TRBJ2-3; D unclear. Germline V gene sequence: CDR1 SGHDN, CDR2 FVKESK. The CDR3 consists of 15 residues. The ends were cut back, 1 base at V and 1 base at J, with 9 bases in the middle. DNA for the CDR3: TGTGCCAGCAGCCAAGGCTTTAGTGGCACAGATACGCAGTATTTT. This encodes CASSQGFSGTDTQYF. Supplemented by reference TRBV14 and TRBJ2-3, the full variable domain reads EAGVTQFPSHSVIEKGQTVTLRCDPISGHDNLYWYRRVMGKEIKFLLHFVKESKQDESGMPNNRFLAERTGGTYSTLKVQPAELEDSGVYFCASSQGFSGTDTQYFGPGTRLTVL.

The chain employs TRBV29-1 and TRBJ1-2; no clear D gene. The CDR3 loop spans 11 amino acids. CDR1 and CDR2 from the germline V gene are SQVTM and ANQGSEA. Trimming removed 3 bases from V and 0 bases from J, with 2 bases in between. The CDR3 is CSVDTNYGYTF. The CDR3 DNA sequence: TGCAGCGTTGACACTAACTATGGCTACACCTTC. Together with reference TRBV29-1 and TRBJ1-2, the CDR3 gives the full variable domain: SAVISQKPSRDICQRGTSLTIQCQVDSQVTMMFWYRQQPGQSLTLIATANQGSEATYESGFVIDKFPISRPNLTFSTLTVSNMSPEDSSIYLCSVDTNYGYTFGSGTRLTVV.

The chain employs TRBV27 and TRBJ1-2, with D possibly matching TRBD1 (6 bases). Germline V gives CDR1 MNHEY, CDR2 SMNVEV (reference sequence). The CDR3 loop spans 12 amino acids. V lost 8 bases to trimming and J lost 6 bases, with 13 bases between them. The CDR3 bases are TGTGCCAGCCGTGGGGGGGCGGATGGCTACACCTTC. Residues: CASRGGADGYTF.

The chain is built from TRBV7-2 and TRBJ1-2, with a possible D match to TRBD1 (6 bases). The V end was cut by 5 bases, the J end by 3 bases, with 16 bases between. Germline assignment: CDR1 SGHTA and CDR2 FQGNSA. The CDR3 spans 15 residues. DNA for the CDR3: TGTGCCAGCAGCACCCCATGGACAGACCACTATGGCTACACCTTC. The encoded protein is CASSTPWTDHYGYTF. The full variable domain, rest sourced from reference TRBV7-2 and TRBJ1-2, is GAGVSQSPSNKVTEKGKDVELRCDPISGHTALYWYRQSLGQGLEFLIYFQGNSAPDKSGLPSDRFSAERTGGSVSTLTIQRTQQEDSAVYLCASSTPWTDHYGYTFGSGTRLTVV.

The gene calls are TRBV28 and TRBJ2-1; no firm D call. V was trimmed by 7 bases and J by 8 bases, leaving 9 bases between them. The CDR3 contains 11 residues. Looked up from germline, CDR1 is MDHEN and CDR2 is SYDVKM. The CDR3 coding sequence is TGTGCCAGCATCAGTGGGCATGAGCAGTTCTTC. Translated: CASISGHEQFF.

The chain recombines TRBV7-2 with TRBJ1-1, with D uncertain. The V and J ends lost 5 bases and 10 bases respectively, with 17 bases between them. Germline values: CDR1 SGHTA, CDR2 FQGNSA. The CDR3 spans 13 residues. CDR3 nucleotide sequence: TGTGCCAGCAGCGCGACCCCCGCGACATCAGCTTTCTTT. Its protein product is CASSATPATSAFF.

V gene TRBV28 combines with J gene TRBJ2-7, with TRBD2 as a possible D gene (5 bases). The CDR3 length is 16 residues. CDR1 is MDHEN and CDR2 is SYDVKM in the germline V gene. Trimming cost V 6 bases and J 0 bases, with 18 bases left between them. The chain's CDR3 is CASSLSGSHSSYEQYF. As DNA, the CDR3 is TGTGCCAGCAGCCTGTCGGGGAGCCATAGCTCCTACGAGCAGTACTTC.

This chain joins TRBV6-1 and TRBJ2-7, with TRBD1 matching over 9 bases. The CDR3 has 15 residues. Germline CDR1 and CDR2: MNHNS and SASEGT. With 5 bases clipped from V and 2 bases from J, the junction kept 7 bases outside the gene matches. As DNA, the CDR3 is TGTGCCAGCAGTTGGTCCGGGACAGGGCCCTACGAGCAGTACTTC. Protein product: CASSWSGTGPYEQYF.

The chain has TRBV25-1 and TRBJ2-3, with D possibly TRBD2 on 6 matching bases. CDR3 length: 16 amino acids. Trimming took off 4 bases at V and 0 bases at J, with 14 bases between the two ends. The germline CDR1 and CDR2 sequences are MGHDK and SYGVNS. CDR3 protein: CASSARTISSTDTQYF. In nucleotides, the CDR3 is TGTGCCAGCAGTGCCAGGACTATCTCTAGCACAGATACGCAGTATTTT. The complete variable domain, with remaining parts taken from reference TRBV25-1 and TRBJ2-3, reads EADIYQTPRYLVIGTGKKITLECSQTMGHDKMYWYQQDPGMELHLIHYSYGVNSTEKGDLSSESTVSRIRTEHFPLTLESARPSHTSQYLCASSARTISSTDTQYFGPGTRLTVL.

This clone turned up a few times. The genes are TRBV7-8 and TRBJ1-5; D unclear. The CDR3 consists of 14 residues. CDR1 is SGHVS and CDR2 is FQNEAQ in the germline V gene. V was clipped by 6 bases and J by 2 bases, with 11 bases between them. The CDR3 spells CASRGPGGNQPQHF. In DNA form, the CDR3 reads TGTGCCAGCAGGGGCCCTGGAGGCAATCAGCCCCAGCATTTT.

V and J are TRBV10-2 and TRBJ1-6; D is unclear. The germline V gene encodes CDR1 WSHSY and CDR2 SAAADI. The CDR3 is 15 residues long. The V gene lost 3 bases and the J gene lost 6 bases, with 12 bases spanning the gap. The CDR3 sequence is CASSDPDWLNSPLHF. The CDR3 DNA reads as TGCGCCAGCAGTGATCCGGACTGGCTTAATTCACCCCTCCACTTT.

The chain is built from TRBV10-2 and TRBJ1-4; 8 bases align to TRBD1. CDR3 length: 16 residues. CDR1 is WSHSY, CDR2 SAAADI, per germline. V shed 3 bases and J 0 bases; nucleotides not matched to a gene: 3. CDR3 residues: CASSDRGLATNEKLFF. The CDR3 DNA follows: TGCGCCAGCAGTGACAGGGGGCTGGCAACTAATGAAAAACTGTTTTTT.

In its sample, this clone was seen once. The CDR3 sequence is CASSYRTGSNQPQHF. CDR3 sequence (DNA): TGTGCCAGCAGTTACCGGACAGGCTCCAATCAGCCCCAGCATTTT. The gene calls are TRBV28 and TRBJ1-5, with 7 bases fitting TRBD1. The V segment lost 4 bases and the J segment 3 bases; nucleotides outside the gene matches: 6. CDR1 MDHEN and CDR2 SYDVKM come from the germline V gene. The CDR3 length is 15 residues.

The V and J genes are TRBV30 and TRBJ1-5, with 8 bases matching TRBD1. J was trimmed by 2 bases and V by 7 bases; bases with no gene match: 4. CDR3 length: 13 residues. Germline values: CDR1 GTSNPN, CDR2 SVGIG (reference sequence). The CDR3 region is CASRGLGNQPQHF. In DNA, the CDR3 is TGTGCCTCCAGGGGGCTCGGCAATCAGCCCCAGCATTTT.

As regards this clone: The sample contains more than one DNA sequence encoding this CDR3. The chain employs TRBV28 and TRBJ2-7; D may match TRBD1 or TRBD2 (5 bases each). Trimming removed 4 bases at V and 3 bases at J, with 13 bases between. CDR3 size: 14 residues. Looked up from germline, CDR1 is MDHEN and CDR2 is SYDVKM. For the CDR3, the DNA is TGTGCCAGCAGTTCCGGGACCATCAGCTACGAGCAGTACTTC. Protein sequence: CASSSGTISYEQYF.

The chain links TRBV27 to TRBJ1-5; no clear D gene. Germline V gene sequence: CDR1 MNHEY, CDR2 SMNVEV (reference sequence). The V end was cut by 6 bases, the J end by 1 base, with 4 bases between. This CDR3 has 12 residues. The CDR3 protein is CASRESNQPQHF. The CDR3 bases are TGTGCCAGCAGGGAGAGCAATCAGCCCCAGCATTTT.

V gene TRBV25-1 combines with J gene TRBJ1-1; maybe TRBD1 (5 bases). From germline, CDR1 is MGHDK and CDR2 SYGVNS. Trimming took 2 bases from V and 5 from J, leaving 9 bases between them. The CDR3 loop spans 13 amino acids. The CDR3 spells CASSEATVTEAFF. The CDR3 nucleotides read TGTGCCAGCAGTGAAGCGACAGTAACTGAAGCTTTCTTT.

This sequence joins TRBV11-3 and TRBJ2-7; D gene ambiguous. Germline V lookup: CDR1 SGHNT, CDR2 YENEEA. The CDR3 is 11 amino acids. Trimming stripped 3 bases from V and 5 bases from J, with 5 bases between. The DNA for the CDR3 is TGTGCCAGCAGCTTGGAGAACGAGCAGTACTTC. As protein: CASSLENEQYF.

The chain has TRBV11-3 and TRBJ2-1; D gene ambiguous. CDR1 is SGHNT, CDR2 YENEEA, per germline. Deletions cut 0 bases from V and 0 bases from J, with 15 bases between. The CDR3 loop spans 18 amino acids. The CDR3 sequence: CASSLDWAELNSYNEQFF. In nucleotides, the CDR3 is TGTGCCAGCAGCTTAGATTGGGCAGAACTAAACTCCTACAATGAGCAGTTCTTC.

The V call is TRBV7-9, the J call TRBJ1-1; 7 bases are shared with TRBD1. V dropped 5 bases and J dropped 3; count of bases not matched to a gene: 12. Per germline, CDR1 SEHNR and CDR2 FQNEAQ (reference sequence). This CDR3 contains 16 residues. The CDR3 reads CASSITGARGDTEAFF. The DNA for the CDR3 is TGTGCCAGCAGCATTACCGGGGCCAGGGGGGACACTGAAGCTTTCTTT.

This clone is medium-sized. The genes are TRBV11-2 and TRBJ1-5; 8 positions agree with TRBD1. The CDR3 is 16 residues long. The germline gives CDR1 SGHAT, CDR2 FQNNGV. The junction had 9 bases not matched to a gene; V was cut back by 4 bases and J by 4 bases. The CDR3: CASSSPGGARNQPQHF. In DNA, the CDR3 is TGTGCCAGCAGCTCCCCAGGGGGCGCAAGGAATCAGCCCCAGCATTTT.

The chain uses TRBV27 and TRBJ2-1; 14 nucleotides match TRBD2. CDR3 length equals 15 residues. The J segment lost 10 bases and the V segment lost 8 bases, leaving 10 bases of the junction unmatched. The germline gives CDR1 MNHEY, CDR2 SMNVEV (reference sequence). In DNA form, the CDR3 reads TGTGCCAGCGCTTCCGGGACTAGCGGGAGTAAAGAGCAGTTCTTC. It is translated as CASASGTSGSKEQFF.

J is TRBJ2-1 and V is TRBV25-1; 8 positions match TRBD2. CDR1 is MGHDK, CDR2 SYGVNS, per germline. This CDR3 contains 13 residues. V shed 5 bases, J shed 7 bases, and the junction held 4 bases outside the gene matches. The DNA for the CDR3 is TGTGCCAGCAGTAACCCGGGGGGGAATGAGCAGTTCTTC. It specifies CASSNPGGNEQFF. Filled out from reference TRBV25-1 and TRBJ2-1, the complete variable domain reads EADIYQTPRYLVIGTGKKITLECSQTMGHDKMYWYQQDPGMELHLIHYSYGVNSTEKGDLSSESTVSRIRTEHFPLTLESARPSHTSQYLCASSNPGGNEQFFGPGTRLTVL.

By share, this clone ranks as medium-sized (0.01 to 0.1%). The rearrangement joins TRBV4-3 to TRBJ2-5; maybe TRBD2 (6 bases). The germline V gene encodes CDR1 LGHNA and CDR2 YSLEER. V lost 0 bases, J lost 5 bases, and 16 bases lay in between. CDR3 size: 16 residues. CDR3 region: CASSQDLRLVSETQYF. CDR3 nucleotide sequence: TGCGCCAGCAGCCAAGATCTTAGACTAGTATCCGAGACCCAGTACTTC.